The 25 T cell receptor beta chains in this list originate from one sample, sequenced in a study of cytomegalovirus exposure and HLA in healthy donors (TCRdb year 2017). Library construction relied on the immunoSEQ multiplex PCR assay. A mixture of 60 forward primers for TCR Vbeta segments and 13 reverse primers for TCR Jbeta segments was used in the multiplex PCR. The clones in this table, taken by TCRdb from immuneACCESS, are in-frame only. Not every clone is retained; where verified, under half of the shortfall comes from an unresolved V gene, and the cause of the rest is unknown. The sample includes tens of thousands of clones, with around 81% observed a single time. Roughly 0.63% of the sample comes from the top ten. Sequencing was carried out using PBMCs. Receptor source: a young man in good health and CMV-seronegative.

The chain carries TRBV6-1 and TRBJ1-2; 7 nucleotides line up with TRBD1. Germline V gives CDR1 MNHNS, CDR2 SASEGT. V lost 9 bases, J lost 4 bases, and 8 bases stayed unmatched. This CDR3 is 13 amino acids long. CDR3 sequence: CASGQARGYGYTF. As DNA, the CDR3 is TGTGCCAGTGGACAGGCTCGAGGCTATGGCTACACCTTC.

The chain carries TRBV7-3 and TRBJ2-2, with TRBD2 identical over 14 bases. The junction had 5 bases not matched to a gene; V was cut back by 0 bases and J by 5 bases. CDR1 is SGHTA and CDR2 is FQGTGA in the germline V gene. This CDR3 has 18 amino acids. CDR3 region: CASSLTGTSGSLTGELFF. The CDR3 bases are TGTGCCAGCAGCTTAACCGGGACTAGCGGGAGTCTAACCGGGGAGCTGTTTTTT.

The chain recombines TRBV7-2 with TRBJ1-2; 7 nucleotides agree with TRBD1. Germline-derived CDR1 and CDR2 are SGHTA and FQGNSA. The CDR3 sequence is 15 residues long. Germline trimming cut 1 base from V and 5 bases from J; bases unmatched to any gene: 7. The CDR3 loop reads CASSLETGQYYGYTF. The CDR3 nucleotides read TGTGCCAGCAGCTTAGAAACGGGACAGTATTATGGCTACACCTTC. Complete variable domain (other parts from reference TRBV7-2 and TRBJ1-2): GAGVSQSPSNKVTEKGKDVELRCDPISGHTALYWYRQSLGQGLEFLIYFQGNSAPDKSGLPSDRFSAERTGGSVSTLTIQRTQQEDSAVYLCASSLETGQYYGYTFGSGTRLTVV.

The V and J genes are TRBV13 and TRBJ2-3, with D unresolved. Looked up from germline, CDR1 is PRHDT and CDR2 is FYEKMQ (reference sequence). The CDR3 is made up of 13 amino acids. V lost 10 bases and J 5 bases, leaving 16 bases between the germline ends. CDR3 coding DNA: TGTGCCACGCTACCCCCCGCTCGAGATACGCAGTATTTT. It specifies CATLPPARDTQYF.

The genes are TRBV5-1 and TRBJ2-3; 8 bases fit TRBD2. V gave up 4 bases and J gave up 1 base; unmatched junction bases: 8. The CDR3 has 16 amino acids. Germline V CDR1 and CDR2: SGHRS, YFSETQ. The CDR3 nucleotides are TGCGCCAGCAGCCTGGAGGGAGCGGGGGGCACAGATACGCAGTATTTT. This encodes CASSLEGAGGTDTQYF. Full variable domain (rest looked up from reference TRBV5-1 and TRBJ2-3): KAGVTQTPRYLIKTRGQQVTLSCSPISGHRSVSWYQQTPGQGLQFLFEYFSETQRNKGNFPGRFSGRQFSNSRSEMNVSTLELGDSALYLCASSLEGAGGTDTQYFGPGTRLTVL.

The V gene is TRBV6-5, the J gene TRBJ1-2; D not resolved. Trimming shortened V by 10 bases and J by 2 bases, and 11 bases separated the two germline ends. This CDR3 spans 12 amino acids. Germline loops: CDR1 MNHEY, CDR2 SVGAGI. The CDR3 DNA follows: TGTGCCACGGCGTTAGCCAACTATGGCTACACCTTC. It codes for CATALANYGYTF.

This sequence joins TRBV9 and TRBJ1-3; D is unresolved. V lost 4 bases, J lost 3 bases, and 8 bases lay in between. The CDR3 extends over 13 amino acids. The germline V gene encodes CDR1 SGDLS and CDR2 YYNGEE. CDR3 bases: TGTGCCAGCAGCCGAGACAATGGAAACACCATATATTTT. It yields the protein CASSRDNGNTIYF. Complete variable domain (other parts from reference TRBV9 and TRBJ1-3): DSGVTQTPKHLITATGQRVTLRCSPRSGDLSVYWYQQSLDQGLQFLIQYYNGEERAKGNILERFSAQQFPDLHSELNLSSLELGDSALYFCASSRDNGNTIYFGEGSWLTVV.

The chain joins TRBV5-1 to TRBJ1-1, with D uncertain. The V end was cut by 3 bases, the J end by 1 base, with 10 bases between. CDR3 size: 14 residues. In germline, CDR1 is SGHRS, CDR2 YFSETQ. CDR3 nucleotides: TGCGCCAGCAGCTACCCCGAGGGGAACACTGAAGCTTTCTTT. Encoded protein: CASSYPEGNTEAFF.

The chain employs TRBV5-4 and TRBJ1-2; 11 nucleotides line up with TRBD1. The germline V gene encodes CDR1 SGHNT and CDR2 YYREEE (reference sequence). V was pared by 0 bases and J by 2 bases, with 3 bases of the junction left unmatched. This CDR3 contains 16 residues. The CDR3 loop is CASSLGGTGGNYGYTF. CDR3 coding DNA: TGTGCCAGCAGCTTGGGGGGGACAGGGGGAAACTATGGCTACACCTTC.

The chain employs TRBV10-1 and TRBJ2-7; 7 positions match TRBD1. The V gene end was trimmed by 2 bases and the J gene end by 2 bases; junction bases not matched to a gene: 9. The germline V gene has CDR1 WNHNN and CDR2 SYGVQD (reference sequence). The CDR3 runs to 16 residues. CDR3 nucleotide sequence: TGCGCCAGCAGTGAGACGCAGGGGGTACTAGCCTACGAGCAGTACTTC. Translating gives CASSETQGVLAYEQYF.

V usage is TRBV27 and J usage is TRBJ1-6; TRBD1 is a possible D gene (5 bases). The V gene's germline CDR1 is MNHEY and CDR2 SMNVEV (reference sequence). The V end was cut by 6 bases, the J end by 9 bases, with 21 bases between. The CDR3 sequence is 16 residues long. CDR3 bases: TGTGCCAGCAGGTGGGGTGTGGGCAGGGAAAGTTCACCCCTCCACTTT. It encodes CASRWGVGRESSPLHF.

The sample holds a few counts of this clone. This chain joins TRBV2 and TRBJ1-4; D perhaps matches TRBD1 (5 bases). With 8 bases removed from V and 6 bases from J, the gap between germline ends came to 16 bases. Germline CDR1 SNHLY, CDR2 FYNNEI. The CDR3 length is 14 residues. CDR3 nucleotides: TGTGCCAGCCGGCCGGGGGGAGGGGATGAAAAACTGTTTTTT. It translates to CASRPGGGDEKLFF.

The chain couples TRBV6-5 to TRBJ2-2, with 7 bases lining up with TRBD2. V was pared by 8 bases and J by 2 bases, with 5 bases of the junction left unmatched. Germline lookup yields CDR1 MNHEY and CDR2 SVGAGI. This CDR3 comprises 14 residues. CDR3 residues: CASGGDRNTGELFF. In DNA form, the CDR3 reads TGTGCCAGCGGGGGGGACCGAAACACCGGGGAGCTGTTTTTT.

The CDR3 DNA follows: TGCAGCGTTGGGGGGGTCTATGGCTACACCTTC. Protein product: CSVGGVYGYTF. V usage is TRBV29-1 and J usage is TRBJ1-2, with TRBD1 as a possible D gene (5 bases). The length of the CDR3 is 11 residues. V was trimmed by 4 bases and J by 4 bases, leaving 7 bases between them. Germline assignment: CDR1 SQVTM and CDR2 ANQGSEA.

J is TRBJ2-2 and V is TRBV7-6, with 8 bases identical to TRBD1. The length of the CDR3 is 15 residues. After removal of 6 bases from V and 4 bases from J, the junction contained 7 bases not matched to a gene. The germline CDR1 and CDR2 sequences are SGHVS and FNYEAQ. CDR3 region: CASRSGGAGTGELFF. The DNA of the CDR3 is TGTGCCAGCAGATCAGGGGGCGCGGGCACCGGGGAGCTGTTTTTT. Full variable domain (rest looked up from reference TRBV7-6 and TRBJ2-2): GAGVSQSPRYKVTKRGQDVALRCDPISGHVSLYWYRQALGQGPEFLTYFNYEAQQDKSGLPNDRFSAERPEGSISTLTIQRTEQRDSAMYRCASRSGGAGTGELFFGEGSRLTVL.

The rearrangement links TRBV9 to TRBJ1-5; tentatively, D is TRBD1 (6 bases). The V end lost 3 bases, the J end lost 4 bases, and 8 bases lay between the germline ends. CDR3 size: 13 residues. The V gene's germline CDR1 is SGDLS and CDR2 YYNGEE. CDR3 sequence: CASSEQGNQPQHF. The DNA of the CDR3 is TGTGCCAGCAGCGAACAGGGAAATCAGCCCCAGCATTTT.

The chain couples TRBV6-5 to TRBJ2-3; D is unclear. V lost 2 bases and J 0 bases, leaving 6 bases between the germline ends. Germline CDR1 and CDR2: MNHEY and SVGAGI. The CDR3 has 14 residues. The CDR3 DNA reads TGTGCCAGCAGTTACATGGCTAGCACAGATACGCAGTATTTT. Translation: CASSYMASTDTQYF.

This clone has a single count. The genes are TRBV9 and TRBJ1-6; 10 bases match TRBD1. Per germline, CDR1 SGDLS and CDR2 YYNGEE. The CDR3 is 17 amino acids. V lost 3 bases to trimming and J lost 1 base; unmatched junction nucleotides: 4. The CDR3 is CASSAGTGDSYNSPLHF. The CDR3 nucleotides read TGTGCCAGCAGCGCGGGGACAGGGGATTCCTATAATTCACCCCTCCACTTT.

In its sample, this clone was seen a few times. The chain employs TRBV6-5 and TRBJ1-2, with 9 bases lining up with TRBD1. In germline, CDR1 is MNHEY, CDR2 SVGAGI. CDR3 length: 13 amino acids. Losses at the gene ends were 9 bases for V and 4 bases for J; bases not matched to a gene: 6. CDR3 sequence: CASYRGHGYGYTF. CDR3 nucleotide sequence: TGTGCCAGTTACAGGGGGCATGGCTATGGCTACACCTTC.

The J gene is TRBJ1-5, the V gene TRBV2; TRBD1 might be the D (6 bases). The germline V gene encodes CDR1 SNHLY and CDR2 FYNNEI. V was shortened by 8 bases and J by 2 bases, with 16 bases between the two germline ends. The CDR3 totals 15 residues. The CDR3 DNA is TGTGCCAGCCTCCTAACAGGGTTTGGCAATCAGCCCCAGCATTTT. It codes for CASLLTGFGNQPQHF.

The chain couples TRBV4-2 to TRBJ1-1; D is undetermined. Trimming shortened V by 0 bases and J by 11 bases, and 10 bases separated the two germline ends. The germline gives CDR1 LGHNA, CDR2 YNFKEQ. CDR3 size: 12 residues. CDR3 bases: TGTGCCAGCAGCCAAGATGGGCGTTACGCTTTCTTT. Translation: CASSQDGRYAFF.

This chain links TRBV27 with TRBJ1-2; a weak D match, TRBD1 (6 bases). The CDR3 is 11 amino acids. Germline assignment: CDR1 MNHEY and CDR2 SMNVEV (reference sequence). V lost 10 bases and J 3 bases, leaving 9 bases between the germline ends. The CDR3 reads CATGEHYGYTF. Written as DNA, the CDR3 is TGTGCCACAGGGGAACACTATGGCTACACCTTC.

The chain joins TRBV15 to TRBJ1-6, with 7 nucleotides matching TRBD1. Germline V gene sequence: CDR1 LNHNV, CDR2 YYDKDF (reference sequence). The CDR3 is 18 amino acids. Losses at the gene ends were 0 bases for V and 2 bases for J; bases not matched to a gene: 7. The CDR3 region has the DNA TGTGCCACCAGCAGAGATAGGGGGCTTCGCACCTATAATTCACCCCTCCACTTT. This sequence encodes CATSRDRGLRTYNSPLHF.

The CDR3 nucleotides are TGTGCCAGCAGCCAAGAGAGACTCCAGGGGGACACCATATATTTT. It encodes CASSQERLQGDTIYF. This rearrangement joins TRBV4-2 to TRBJ1-3, with TRBD1 matching over 7 bases. Germline V gives CDR1 LGHNA, CDR2 YNFKEQ. CDR3 length equals 15 residues. J gave up 8 bases and V 0 bases, and 7 bases lay outside the gene matches.

The V call is TRBV2, the J call TRBJ2-7, with TRBD1 matching 8 bases. This CDR3 comprises 13 residues. Germline V lookup: CDR1 SNHLY, CDR2 FYNNEI. Trimming removed 8 bases from V and 5 bases from J; junction bases left unmatched: 8. CDR3 protein: CASLFRQGHEQYV. The CDR3 DNA follows: TGTGCCAGCCTATTCAGACAGGGGCACGAGCAGTACGTC.